The present entry profiles one TCR beta chain with its context. Its antigen is undetermined. Healthy bone marrow donors made up the donors. The data originate from a study of cytomegalovirus exposure and HLA in healthy donors. Study outcomes and limitations: Because they were indistinguishable, some V segments, including TRBV6-2 and TRBV6-3, were excluded.

Both 60 Vbeta primers and 13 Jbeta primers went into the PCR. Source study methods: A later analysis tallied approximately 87 million unique TCR beta chains, 9.5 million to 14 million of them shared. Sequencing was performed with immunoSEQ multiplex PCR; in TCRdb, only in-frame clones are kept and a portion is missing. That table gives V, J and clone size, and the DNA gave D and trimming. The sample contains 150,000 or so clones, less than 85% of which appear only once. This CDR3 is 15 amino acids long. Trimming removed 2 bases at V and 6 bases at J, with 17 bases between. The germline CDR1 and CDR2 sequences are KGHSH and LQKENI.

The receptor comes from a male donor in good health and CMV-seronegative. The sequenced sample consisted of PBMCs. The chain joins TRBV18 to TRBJ2-7, with TRBD2 as a possible D gene (6 bases). The CDR3 region is CASSPGGTRRGEQYF. The CDR3 bases are TGTGCCAGCTCACCAGGAGGGACCCGCAGAGGCGAGCAGTACTTC.